These 14 T cell receptor beta chains came from one sample sequenced in a study of glioma-infiltrating T cells. The iRepertoire nested amplicon-rescue multiplex PCR amplified TCR alpha and beta CDR3s from RNA. Each CDR3 protein gets one entry after TCRdb re-called the multiplex PCR reads with MiXCR. The repertoire holds 160,000 or so distinct CDR3 sequences, with more than 35% as singletons. The material sequenced was glioma tissue, nonneoplastic brain tissue, or PBMCs (not recorded which). The origin of the receptors is a human donor with low-grade glioma or glioblastoma, undergoing nonglioma brain surgery, or in good health (not recorded which).

Remarks on this clonotype: Just one base apart from a much larger clone, this may be a read error. The chain links TRBV15 to TRBJ2-7; possibly TRBD2 for D (5 bases). CDR1 is LNHNV and CDR2 is YYDKDF in the germline V gene (reference sequence). The CDR3 consists of 15 residues. In DNA, the CDR3 is TGTGCCACCAGCACCAGCCGGGGTCTCGCATACGAGAAGTACTTC. It codes for CATSTSRGLAYEKYF.

This clonotype was counted ten times or more. As DNA, the CDR3 is TGCAGTGCGCCCCTAGTTGATGAGCAGTTCTTC. Amino acids: CSAPLVDEQFF. J is TRBJ2-1 and V is TRBV20-1; D unclear. With 6 bases removed from V and 8 bases from J, the gap between germline ends came to 11 bases. The CDR3 length is 11 residues. The germline CDR1 and CDR2 sequences are DFQATT and SNEGSKA (reference sequence).

This clonotype turned up a few times. The chain carries TRBV4-2 and TRBJ2-3; 8 positions match TRBD1. V dropped 0 bases and J dropped 2; count of bases not matched to a gene: 4. Germline CDR1 and CDR2: LGHNA and YNFKEQ. The CDR3 is 16 residues long. The CDR3 reads CASSQEGDRPTDTQYF. The CDR3 bases are TGTGCCAGCAGCCAAGAAGGGGACAGGCCCACAGATACGCAGTATTTT.

This clonotype was observed a few times. A junction end diverges from the germline sequence, so it may reflect a read error. The V gene is TRBV6-5, the J gene TRBJ2-1, with D possibly matching TRBD2 (5 bases). There are 13 residues in the CDR3. CDR1 is MNHEY and CDR2 is SVGAGI in the germline V gene. The CDR3 sequence: CAGSYRGDNEQFF. In nucleotides, the CDR3 is TGTGCCGGCAGTTACCGGGGAGACAATGAGCAGTTCTTC.

To note about this clonotype: Just one base apart from a much larger clone, this may be a read error. The chain carries TRBV7-2 and TRBJ1-6; perhaps TRBD1 as D (6 bases). Germline CDR1 is SGHTA and CDR2 is FQGNSA. CDR3 length: 15 residues. The CDR3 sequence: CASSFRRTANSPLDF. CDR3 nucleotide sequence: TGTGCCAGCAGCTTTCGACGGACAGCCAATTCACCCCTCGACTTT. The full variable domain, with the rest looked up from reference TRBV7-2 and TRBJ1-6, is GAGVSQSPSNKVTEKGKDVELRCDPISGHTALYWYRQSLGQGLEFLIYFQGNSAPDKSGLPSDRFSAERTGGSVSTLTIQRTQQEDSAVYLCASSFRRTANSPLDFGNGTRLTVT.

This clonotype was picked up a small number of times. The chain recombines TRBV2 with TRBJ2-5; TRBD1 agrees at 8 bases. V was pared by 1 base and J by 3 bases, with 1 base of the junction left unmatched. The CDR3 contains 14 residues. The germline gives CDR1 SNHLY, CDR2 FYNNEI. CDR3 sequence: CASSEGTGKETQYF. As DNA, the CDR3 is TGTGCCAGCAGTGAAGGGACAGGGAAAGAGACCCAGTACTTC.

The rearrangement links TRBV12-3 or TRBV12-4 to TRBJ2-7; TRBD2 aligns across 11 bases. This CDR3 contains 15 residues. V dropped 5 bases and J dropped 5; count of bases not matched to a gene: 8. In DNA form, the CDR3 reads TGTGCCAGCAGTAGTACGGGACTAGCGGTAAACGAGCAGTACTTC. Translation gives CASSSTGLAVNEQYF.

Points on this clonotype: A much larger clone differs by one base, so this may be a read error. The chain couples TRBV7-2 to TRBJ2-3; D remains ambiguous. V gave up 1 base and J gave up 1 base, with 12 bases separating them. This CDR3 has 16 residues. Germline V CDR1 and CDR2: SGHTA, FQGNSA. For the CDR3, the DNA is TGTGCCAGCAGCTTAGTCAGGCAAGGTGGCACAGATACGCAGTATTTT. This codes for CASSLVRQGGTDTQYF.

This clonotype has just a few counts. The V call is TRBV5-4, the J call TRBJ2-1; 9 nucleotides agree with TRBD2. Germline V CDR1 and CDR2: SGHNT, YYREEE (reference sequence). This CDR3 is built from 14 residues. Unmatched junction bases numbered 7, after V lost 6 bases and J lost 6 bases. CDR3 nucleotides: TGTGCCAGCACCTTAGCGGGAGTTGGCAATGAGCAGTTCTTC. Residues: CASTLAGVGNEQFF.

In this sample, this clonotype turned up many times. This chain joins TRBV20-1 and TRBJ2-7; 7 bases line up with TRBD1. Trimming at V came to 0 bases and at J to 3 bases, leaving 8 bases not matched to a gene. From germline, CDR1 is DFQATT and CDR2 SNEGSKA (reference sequence). The CDR3 has 15 residues. The CDR3 loop is CSARDPGQPNYEQYF. The CDR3, as DNA: TGCAGTGCTAGAGATCCGGGACAGCCGAACTACGAGCAGTACTTC.

The sample holds many counts of this clonotype. This chain links TRBV28 with TRBJ1-2, with 7 bases matching TRBD1. CDR3 length: 13 residues. Per the germline V gene, CDR1 is MDHEN and CDR2 is SYDVKM. J gave up 8 bases and V 2 bases, and 5 bases lay outside the gene matches. The CDR3: CASSLGTADGYTF. CDR3 coding DNA: TGTGCCAGCAGTTTAGGGACAGCGGACGGCTACACCTTC.

The sample holds many counts of this clonotype. CDR3 amino acids: CASSERAGAVGSYNEQFF. CDR3 nucleotide sequence: TGTGCCAGCAGTGAAAGGGCGGGAGCCGTCGGTTCCTACAATGAGCAGTTCTTC. The chain uses TRBV6-1 and TRBJ2-1; 7 positions match TRBD2. Germline CDR1 reads MNHNS; CDR2 reads SASEGT. This CDR3 is 18 amino acids long. V dropped 2 bases and J dropped 1; count of bases not matched to a gene: 11.

The chain joins TRBV2 to TRBJ1-5, with a tentative D call TRBD1 (5 bases). V dropped 5 bases and J dropped 5 bases, with 13 bases sitting between them. The CDR3 is made up of 14 amino acids. CDR1 is SNHLY and CDR2 is FYNNEI in the germline V gene. In DNA, the CDR3 is TGTGCCAGCAGTCTCTGGACAATTGATCAGCCCCAGCATTTT. This gives the protein CASSLWTIDQPQHF.

This chain connects TRBV5-4 to TRBJ2-5, with unresolved D. Trimming took off 1 base at V and 1 base at J, with 8 bases between the two ends. This CDR3 spans 14 amino acids. Germline V lookup: CDR1 SGHNT, CDR2 YYREEE (reference sequence). The CDR3: CASSLNGPQETQYF. Here the CDR3 DNA reads TGTGCCAGCAGCTTGAACGGACCCCAAGAGACCCAGTACTTC.